This T cell receptor beta chain was identified in a study of blood T cells in healthy people across ages. For this clonotype: Antigen unknown.

A second about 7 to 12 cycle PCR used barcoded and J-beta primers. The template-switch adaptor, which had 12 random nucleotides, put a tag on each cDNA molecule. TCRdb used MiXCR to reprocess the 5' RACE reads, holding one entry per CDR3 protein. This sample has some 1.7 million distinct CDR3 sequences, with 28% found just once. This CDR3 comprises 14 residues. Trimming cost V 4 bases and J 8 bases, with 16 bases left between them. Germline CDR1 SGHRS, CDR2 YFSETQ. Overall study results and limits: Compared with aged donors, long-lived donors showed fewer expanded clones, suggesting selection. TCR beta diversity tracked closely with naive T cell percentage.

Sequencing used blood. The receptor comes from a woman aged 30 to 39 in good health. J is TRBJ2-1 and V is TRBV5-1; D gene uncertain. Here the CDR3 reads CASSPGLHGHEQFF. As DNA, the CDR3 is TGCGCCAGCAGCCCCGGGCTCCACGGCCATGAGCAGTTCTTC.